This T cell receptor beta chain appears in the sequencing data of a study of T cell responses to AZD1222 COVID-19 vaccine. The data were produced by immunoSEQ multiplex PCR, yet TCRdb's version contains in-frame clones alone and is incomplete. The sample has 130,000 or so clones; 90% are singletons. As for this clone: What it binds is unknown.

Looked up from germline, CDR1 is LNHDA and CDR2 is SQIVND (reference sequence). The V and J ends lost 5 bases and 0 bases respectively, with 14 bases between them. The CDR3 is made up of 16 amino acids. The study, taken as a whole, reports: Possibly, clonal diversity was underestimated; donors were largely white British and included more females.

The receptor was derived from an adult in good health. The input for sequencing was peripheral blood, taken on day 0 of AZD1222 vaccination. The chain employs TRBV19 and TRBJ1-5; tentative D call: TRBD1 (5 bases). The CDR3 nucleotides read TGTGCCAGTAGTCGAGCCGGACACTATAGCAATCAGCCCCAGCATTTT. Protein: CASSRAGHYSNQPQHF.